One and the same sample provided the 32 T cell receptor beta chains below, sequenced in a study of T cell changes during pregnancy in multiple sclerosis. Profiling relied on immunoSEQ multiplex PCR, and the TCRdb table lists in-frame clones only, not all of them. The data show some 64,000 clones, with about 91% seen just once and about 2.1% held by the top ten. The sample in question was peripheral blood, obtained in the first trimester of pregnancy. The source of these receptors is a female donor with multiple sclerosis, enrolled in a pregnancy study.

V usage is TRBV5-4 and J usage is TRBJ2-1, with 9 bases that match TRBD2. V lost 0 bases, J lost 8 bases, and 12 bases stayed unmatched. The CDR3 runs to 17 residues. In germline, CDR1 is SGHNT, CDR2 YYREEE (reference sequence). CDR3 residues: CASSLEGLAGRRDEQFF. The CDR3 nucleotides are TGTGCCAGCAGCTTGGAGGGGCTAGCGGGGCGAAGGGATGAGCAGTTCTTC.

The CDR3 spells CSAKSGGETGELFF. The CDR3 DNA is TGCAGCGCTAAATCAGGGGGCGAGACCGGGGAGCTGTTTTTT. The chain carries TRBV29-1 and TRBJ2-2, with 8 nucleotides matching TRBD1. The germline gives CDR1 SQVTM, CDR2 ANQGSEA. With V trimmed by 7 bases and J by 5 bases, 9 bases remained unmatched. The CDR3 extends over 14 amino acids.

J is TRBJ1-2 and V is TRBV6-6, with TRBD1 matching 10 bases. J lost 5 bases, V lost 5 bases, and 8 bases had no gene match. There are 15 residues in the CDR3. The germline V gene has CDR1 MNHNY and CDR2 SVGAGI (reference sequence). The CDR3 bases are TGTGCCAGCAGTGGTTCCGGGACAGGGGTATATGGCTACACCTTC. Amino acids: CASSGSGTGVYGYTF.

The chain is built from TRBV30 and TRBJ1-2; D might be TRBD1 (6 bases). The V end was cut by 2 bases, the J end by 7 bases, with 20 bases between. Germline CDR1 is GTSNPN and CDR2 is SVGIG (reference sequence). This CDR3 is built from 15 residues. The CDR3 DNA follows: TGTGCCTGGAGTCGGGGGACCGGGGGGCTGTCTGGCTACACCTTC. Amino acids: CAWSRGTGGLSGYTF.

The chain uses TRBV6-1 and TRBJ1-2; weak D call: TRBD1 (5 bases). The germline V gene encodes CDR1 MNHNS and CDR2 SASEGT. This CDR3 has 15 amino acids. Trimming took off 7 bases at V and 5 bases at J, with 20 bases between the two ends. The CDR3 spells CASTDPTRQPYGYTF. CDR3 nucleotides: TGTGCCAGCACCGACCCCACCCGACAGCCGTATGGCTACACCTTC.

The CDR3 is CASSRAGGPATGELFF. CDR3 DNA: TGTGCCAGCAGCAGAGCGGGGGGGCCCGCCACCGGGGAGCTGTTTTTT. The chain recombines TRBV11-2 with TRBJ2-2, with TRBD2 matching 10 bases. CDR3 length equals 16 residues. Germline values: CDR1 SGHAT, CDR2 FQNNGV. After removal of 5 bases from V and 4 bases from J, the junction contained 7 bases not matched to a gene.

This clone appeared a few times. V usage is TRBV9 and J usage is TRBJ2-5; 8 bases are a match to TRBD1. CDR1 SGDLS and CDR2 YYNGEE come from the germline V gene. The V and J ends lost 3 bases and 5 bases, in that order; junction bases with no gene match: 12. The CDR3 sequence is 16 residues long. The CDR3 bases are TGTGCCAGCAGCGCCTCCCTCGGGACAGGCGGGGAGACCCAGTACTTC. It encodes CASSASLGTGGETQYF.

The J gene is TRBJ2-7, the V gene TRBV30; 7 bases line up with TRBD1. CDR3 size: 15 residues. Per germline, CDR1 GTSNPN and CDR2 SVGIG (reference sequence). V shed 2 bases, J shed 0 bases, and the junction held 7 bases outside the gene matches. The CDR3 loop reads CAWSPGQVYSYEQYF. The CDR3 bases are TGTGCCTGGAGTCCTGGACAGGTTTACTCCTACGAGCAGTACTTC.

The V and J genes are TRBV29-1 and TRBJ1-1; TRBD1 aligns across 7 bases. The CDR3 loop spans 13 amino acids. Germline V gene sequence: CDR1 SQVTM, CDR2 ANQGSEA. The V segment lost 5 bases and the J segment 4 bases; nucleotides outside the gene matches: 7. The CDR3 bases are TGCAGCGTTATGGGACAGCGGATCACTGAAGCTTTCTTT. This translates into CSVMGQRITEAFF.

The gene calls are TRBV6-5 and TRBJ2-3, with TRBD2 identical over 7 bases. The junction had 3 bases not matched to a gene; V was cut back by 2 bases and J by 1 base. Germline CDR1 and CDR2: MNHEY and SVGAGI. CDR3 length equals 15 residues. Written as DNA, the CDR3 is TGTGCCAGCAGTTACCTTACTAGCGGCACAGATACGCAGTATTTT. Protein sequence: CASSYLTSGTDTQYF.

The V gene is TRBV6-1, the J gene TRBJ2-3, with D maybe TRBD1 (6 bases). This CDR3 has 13 amino acids. Germline V CDR1 and CDR2: MNHNS, SASEGT. The germline V and J ends were trimmed by 4 bases and 5 bases, with 10 bases remaining between them. The CDR3 loop is CASSARQVDTQYF. In DNA form, the CDR3 reads TGTGCCAGCAGTGCCCGACAGGTAGATACGCAGTATTTT.

The rearrangement uses TRBV4-2 and TRBJ2-1; D uncertain. The CDR3 consists of 17 residues. Germline V gene data show CDR1 as LGHNA and CDR2 as YNFKEQ. Between the trimmed V and J ends, which lost 2 bases and 4 bases, there was a span of 18 bases. The CDR3 is CASSQSETLRSYNEQFF. Written as DNA, the CDR3 is TGTGCCAGCAGCCAATCAGAAACCCTCCGATCTTACAATGAGCAGTTCTTC.

The rearrangement links TRBV6-1 to TRBJ2-3; D uncertain. The germline V gene has CDR1 MNHNS and CDR2 SASEGT. This CDR3 has 16 residues. The germline V and J ends were trimmed by 2 bases and 0 bases, with 12 bases remaining between them. CDR3 loop: CASSERFLVSTDTQYF. CDR3 sequence (DNA): TGTGCCAGCAGTGAAAGATTCTTAGTTAGCACAGATACGCAGTATTTT.

The V gene is TRBV6-5, the J gene TRBJ1-4; D gene unclear. V shed 6 bases and J shed 8 bases, with 16 bases lying between them. Germline CDR1 is MNHEY and CDR2 is SVGAGI. The CDR3 runs to 14 residues. The CDR3 is CASSIGSGREKLFF. The CDR3 region has the DNA TGTGCCAGCAGCATCGGGTCGGGGAGGGAAAAACTGTTTTTT.

The chain employs TRBV5-4 and TRBJ2-1; D remains unclear. The CDR3 totals 15 residues. V was pared by 1 base and J by 7 bases, with 15 bases between. Germline loops: CDR1 SGHNT, CDR2 YYREEE (reference sequence). This chain's CDR3 is CASSLRKEATNEQFF. In DNA form, the CDR3 reads TGTGCCAGCAGCTTGAGAAAAGAAGCGACTAATGAGCAGTTCTTC.

The rearrangement uses TRBV7-2 and TRBJ2-1; TRBD2 might be the D (5 bases). From germline, CDR1 is SGHTA and CDR2 FQGNSA. This CDR3 has 13 residues. Trimming shortened V by 3 bases and J by 5 bases, and 8 bases separated the two germline ends. This chain's CDR3 is CASSLAGNNEQFF. CDR3 nucleotide sequence: TGTGCCAGCAGCTTGGCCGGGAACAATGAGCAGTTCTTC. Based on the CDR3 plus reference TRBV7-2 and TRBJ2-1, the full variable domain is GAGVSQSPSNKVTEKGKDVELRCDPISGHTALYWYRQSLGQGLEFLIYFQGNSAPDKSGLPSDRFSAERTGGSVSTLTIQRTQQEDSAVYLCASSLAGNNEQFFGPGTRLTVL.

The chain employs TRBV10-3 and TRBJ1-2; D remains unclear. V was shortened by 0 bases and J by 0 bases, with 14 bases between the two germline ends. From germline, CDR1 is ENHRY and CDR2 SYGVKD. The CDR3 has 17 residues. The CDR3 nucleotides are TGTGCCATCAGTGAGTCGGCAACGGCAACTACTAACTATGGCTACACCTTC. It codes for CAISESATATTNYGYTF.

The V call is TRBV27, the J call TRBJ2-3; TRBD1 is a possible D gene (5 bases). The ends were cut back, 2 bases at V and 6 bases at J, with 15 bases in the middle. CDR3 length: 15 residues. Per germline, CDR1 MNHEY and CDR2 SMNVEV (reference sequence). The CDR3 spells CASSLRGAPRDTQYF. The CDR3 nucleotides read TGTGCCAGCAGTTTAAGGGGCGCCCCCCGGGATACGCAGTATTTT.

CDR3 loop: CASARGGYVNTEAFF. Written as DNA, the CDR3 is TGTGCCAGTGCTCGGGGGGGCTACGTGAACACTGAAGCTTTCTTT. The rearrangement joins TRBV19 to TRBJ1-1, with TRBD1 as a possible D gene (6 bases). The germline CDR1 and CDR2 sequences are LNHDA and SQIVND (reference sequence). The CDR3 runs 15 residues. V gave up 8 bases and J gave up 0 bases, with 16 bases separating them. The full variable domain, in which reference TRBV19 and TRBJ1-1 provide the parts outside the CDR3, is DGGITQSPKYLFRKEGQNVTLSCEQNLNHDAMYWYRQDPGQGLRLIYYSQIVNDFQKGDIAEGYSVSREKKESFPLTVTSAQKNPTAFYLCASARGGYVNTEAFFGQGTRLTVV.

The chain combines TRBV30 with TRBJ2-2; maybe TRBD1 (5 bases). Germline CDR1 GTSNPN, CDR2 SVGIG (reference sequence). V lost 5 bases and J 2 bases, leaving 15 bases between the germline ends. This CDR3 contains 15 residues. CDR3 DNA: TGTGCCTGGGTGAAGGGGAACGATAACACCGGGGAGCTGTTTTTT. As protein: CAWVKGNDNTGELFF.

This clone was counted between two and nine times. The V call is TRBV19, the J call TRBJ1-1; no definite D call. The germline V gene encodes CDR1 LNHDA and CDR2 SQIVND (reference sequence). The CDR3 has 13 residues. Trimming shortened V by 6 bases and J by 1 base, and 9 bases separated the two germline ends. The CDR3 reads CASSRTKNTEAFF. CDR3 nucleotide sequence: TGTGCCAGTAGCAGAACCAAGAACACTGAAGCTTTCTTT.

This chain uses TRBV5-4 with TRBJ1-2; 11 positions match TRBD1. The germline V gene encodes CDR1 SGHNT and CDR2 YYREEE (reference sequence). With V trimmed by 3 bases and J by 6 bases, 4 bases remained unmatched. The CDR3 is 14 amino acids. The CDR3 bases are TGTGCCAGCAGCTCGGACAGGGGGCGGAATGGCTACACCTTC. Translating gives CASSSDRGRNGYTF.

V gene TRBV6-6 combines with J gene TRBJ2-1; no reliable D call. The V end lost 2 bases, the J end lost 9 bases, and 8 bases lay between the germline ends. Germline V gives CDR1 MNHNY, CDR2 SVGAGI (reference sequence). This CDR3 contains 12 residues. CDR3 coding DNA: TGTGCCAGCAGTTACGGAGTTGGTGAGCAGTTCTTC. It codes for CASSYGVGEQFF.

This chain links TRBV27 with TRBJ2-7; 9 bases agree with TRBD1. Germline trimming cut 6 bases from V and 6 bases from J; bases unmatched to any gene: 3. Germline V gene lookup returns CDR1 MNHEY and CDR2 SMNVEV (reference sequence). The CDR3 spans 12 residues. CDR3 coding DNA: TGTGCCAGCAGAGGGACAGGGTTCGAGCAGTACTTC. It codes for CASRGTGFEQYF.

The chain has TRBV19 and TRBJ2-7; 12 nucleotides match TRBD2. The V segment lost 2 bases and the J segment 3 bases; nucleotides outside the gene matches: 8. The CDR3 is made up of 17 amino acids. Germline CDR1 is LNHDA and CDR2 is SQIVND (reference sequence). CDR3 DNA: TGTGCCAGTAGTATACGCGGGCTAGCGGGAGGGGACTACGAGCAGTACTTC. Protein: CASSIRGLAGGDYEQYF.

This sequence joins TRBV2 and TRBJ1-6; D not certain. CDR3 length: 15 amino acids. In germline, CDR1 is SNHLY, CDR2 FYNNEI. The V and J ends lost 4 bases and 0 bases respectively, with 7 bases between them. CDR3 bases: TGTGCCAGCAGTGTAGGGAGCTCCTATAATTCACCCCTCCACTTT. It translates to CASSVGSSYNSPLHF.

The J gene is TRBJ1-5, the V gene TRBV29-1, with no clear D. The CDR3 has 12 residues. Looked up from germline, CDR1 is SQVTM and CDR2 is ANQGSEA. Trimming removed 7 bases from V and 1 base from J, with 8 bases in between. In DNA form, the CDR3 reads TGCAGCGCCTCTGAGAGCAATCAGCCCCAGCATTTT. Its translation is CSASESNQPQHF.

The chain employs TRBV19 and TRBJ1-3; 8 positions agree with TRBD1. V lost 3 bases and J lost 2; bases outside the gene matches: 6. The CDR3 covers 16 residues. The germline gives CDR1 LNHDA, CDR2 SQIVND (reference sequence). The CDR3 coding sequence is TGTGCCAGTAGTATTCGACAGGGGTTGGCTGGAAACACCATATATTTT. It specifies CASSIRQGLAGNTIYF.

This chain uses TRBV10-3 with TRBJ2-1; the D gene is possibly TRBD1 (6 bases). Trimming left V 6 bases short and J 4 bases short, with 16 bases between. The CDR3 covers 15 residues. CDR1 is ENHRY and CDR2 is SYGVKD in the germline V gene. CDR3: CAISPEQGGYNEQFF. The DNA for the CDR3 is TGTGCCATCAGCCCTGAACAGGGCGGGTACAATGAGCAGTTCTTC.

The chain uses TRBV25-1 and TRBJ1-1; 7 bases are shared with TRBD1. The CDR3 runs 15 residues. V was clipped by 3 bases and J by 4 bases; unmatched bases: 8. In germline, CDR1 is MGHDK, CDR2 SYGVNS. The CDR3 DNA reads as TGTGCCAGCAGTGATGGGAACAGGGGTGGCACTGAAGCTTTCTTT. Protein: CASSDGNRGGTEAFF. The full variable domain, its missing parts supplied by reference TRBV25-1 and TRBJ1-1, is EADIYQTPRYLVIGTGKKITLECSQTMGHDKMYWYQQDPGMELHLIHYSYGVNSTEKGDLSSESTVSRIRTEHFPLTLESARPSHTSQYLCASSDGNRGGTEAFFGQGTRLTVV.

The chain uses TRBV7-6 and TRBJ1-1; D is possibly TRBD1 (5 bases). Germline-derived CDR1 and CDR2 are SGHVS and FNYEAQ. The CDR3 has 14 residues. V was trimmed by 0 bases and J by 3 bases, leaving 8 bases between them. In nucleotides, the CDR3 is TGTGCCAGCAGCTTAGCGGGGCATCACACTGAAGCTTTCTTT. Translation: CASSLAGHHTEAFF.

This chain connects TRBV28 to TRBJ1-4; D is unclear. In germline, CDR1 is MDHEN, CDR2 SYDVKM. The CDR3 runs to 12 residues. Trimming stripped 8 bases from V and 5 bases from J, with 9 bases between. The CDR3 loop reads CASGWRNEKLFF. Written as DNA, the CDR3 is TGTGCCAGCGGTTGGAGGAATGAAAAACTGTTTTTT.